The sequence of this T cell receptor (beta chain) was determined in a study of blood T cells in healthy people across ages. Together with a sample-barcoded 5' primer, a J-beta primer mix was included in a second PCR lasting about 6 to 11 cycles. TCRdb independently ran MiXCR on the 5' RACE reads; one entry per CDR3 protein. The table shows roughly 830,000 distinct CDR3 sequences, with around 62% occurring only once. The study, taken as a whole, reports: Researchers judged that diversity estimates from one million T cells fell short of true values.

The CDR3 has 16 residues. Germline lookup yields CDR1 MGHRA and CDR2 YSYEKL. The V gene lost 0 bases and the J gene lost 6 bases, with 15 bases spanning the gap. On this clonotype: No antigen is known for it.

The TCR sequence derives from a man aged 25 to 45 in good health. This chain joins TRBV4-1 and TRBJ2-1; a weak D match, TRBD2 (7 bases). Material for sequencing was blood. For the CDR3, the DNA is TGCGCCAGCAGCCAAGATAGGGGGGGGCCAGTCAATGAGCAGTTCTTC. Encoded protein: CASSQDRGGPVNEQFF.